Listed below are T cell receptor beta chains from one sample, sequenced in a study of vaccination and CD4 T cells after COVID-19. For these TCRs, the target antigens are not known. Each CDR3 protein gets one entry after TCRdb re-called the PCR reads with MiXCR. Among roughly 9,400 distinct CDR3 sequences listed, about 35% were seen once. Sequenced sample: CD4+ T cells from blood, cultured in vitro. These receptors all stem from a human donor in good health. Each CDR3 is given with its conserved first and last residue. A D gene is named only where the DNA matches it firmly. Not every row has a clone size; where given, it reads once, few, many or a size class.

>TRBD1|TRBV7-9|few
CASSLRTGLYPTTDTQYF
>-|TRBV27|-
CASSSLPGPYEQYF
>-|TRBV24-1|few
CATSDESDTQYF
>-|TRBV30|-
CAWSLDLSNEQFF
>-|TRBV18|-
CASSPLSGSTDTQYF
>TRBD2|TRBV20-1|-
CSARDASGGTYNEQFF
>TRBD2|TRBV7-2|few
CASSYRGTRGQGSYEQYF
>-|TRBV24-1|-
CATSDFPTLSGANVLTF
>-|TRBV7-6|-
CASSFRRQETQYF
>TRBD1|TRBV20-1|-
CSADRELASPLHF
>-|TRBV5-1|-
CASSPSDEGYTF
>TRBD1|TRBV28|few
CASSLWTGGNYGYTF
>TRBD1|TRBV19|-
CASMHRGLTAQNYGYTF
>TRBD1|TRBV28|few
CASRDAGTGTREQYF
>-|TRBV20-1|-
CSASPLADSYEQYF
>-|TRBV10-3|-
CAAGGGETQYF
>-|TRBV5-3|-
CASSLVEWGGVSSEAFF
>TRBD1|TRBV6-2/TRBV6-3|-
CASKEEGALGYTF
>TRBD1|TRBV5-6|-
CASSHFRDRDSGQYF
>-|TRBV20-1|-
CSASKGSADTQYF
>-|TRBV4-1|few
CASSQDVITIYEQYF
>-|TRBV19|few
CASSGGILDNQPQHF
>-|TRBV5-4|-
CASSSGLGGGASGYTF
>TRBD1|TRBV19|few
CASSIVGTGNYEQYF
>-|TRBV20-1|-
CSARKGDWEQFF
>TRBD2|TRBV28|-
CASTWGGETQYF
>-|TRBV11-2|medium-sized
CASSRRGAYNEQFF
>TRBD1|TRBV7-3|few
CASSPVSPRTLRGSNVAEAFF
>TRBD2|TRBV6-1|few
CASSERAGAGNEQFF
>-|TRBV14|few
CASSQDYSVRAEAFF
>-|TRBV20-1|few
CSARKIGPNEKLFF
>-|TRBV7-3|-
CASSLIVNTEAFF
>TRBD1|TRBV27|once
CASRLGQGSVPDTQYF
>-|TRBV9|-
CASSPSGRETEAFF
>TRBD2|TRBV27|-
CASSFPGDSGRAGEQFF
>-|TRBV12-5|-
CASGYLKGTYGYTF
>TRBD2|TRBV28|-
CASSFGLAGAANTGELFF
>TRBD1|TRBV19|-
CASSTGTVPGNTIYF
>TRBD2|TRBV7-2|-
CASSLPASGIDTQYF